This TCR beta chain emerged from a study of cytomegalovirus exposure and HLA in healthy donors. This clone was counted once. TCRdb keeps only in-frame clones here, not all; method: immunoSEQ multiplex PCR. The sample gives 150,000 to 200,000 clones, roughly 86% of which show up once; approximately 2.4% is in the top ten. V lost 7 bases and J lost 3, with 9 bases in between. In germline, CDR1 is LNHNV, CDR2 YYDKDF (reference sequence). The CDR3 has 13 residues. The source of this sequence is a man between 18 and 35 years old in good health and CMV-seropositive. The sequenced sample was PBMCs. The chain couples TRBV15 to TRBJ1-4; D uncertain. CDR3 amino acids: CATKLSANEKLFF. CDR3 sequence (DNA): TGTGCCACCAAGTTGTCGGCTAATGAAAAACTGTTTTTT. The variable domain in full, with the rest retrieved from reference TRBV15 and TRBJ1-4, is DAMVIQNPRYQVTQFGKPVTLSCSQTLNHNVMYWYQQKSSQAPKLLFHYYDKDFNNEADTPDNFQSRRPNTSFCFLDIRSPGLGDTAMYLCATKLSANEKLFFGSGTQLSVL.